These 20 T cell receptor beta chains came from one sample sequenced in a study of cytomegalovirus exposure and HLA in healthy donors. Both 60 Vbeta primers and 13 Jbeta primers went into the PCR. Profiling relied on immunoSEQ multiplex PCR, and the TCRdb table lists in-frame clones only, not all of them. The repertoire holds approximately 100,000 clones, with about 83% as singletons. The sequenced sample consisted of PBMCs. These receptors were obtained from a female donor in good health and CMV-seronegative.

This clone was counted only a few times. The CDR3 sequence: CASSDLRSRDGGNQPQHF. The CDR3, as DNA: TGTGCCAGCAGTGATCTCCGGTCCCGGGATGGGGGCAATCAGCCCCAGCATTTT. The chain joins TRBV6-1 to TRBJ1-5; the D is unclear. Trimming stripped 3 bases from V and 2 bases from J, with 20 bases between. The CDR3 extends over 18 amino acids. Germline loops: CDR1 MNHNS, CDR2 SASEGT.

This chain connects TRBV7-2 to TRBJ2-7; D perhaps matches TRBD1 (6 bases). The V end was cut by 3 bases, the J end by 2 bases, with 11 bases between. CDR1 is SGHTA, CDR2 FQGNSA, per germline. This CDR3 contains 14 residues. The CDR3 bases are TGTGCCAGCAGCTTCCGGGACACCCCCTACGAGCAGTACTTC. Encoded protein: CASSFRDTPYEQYF.

The V and J genes are TRBV13 and TRBJ1-3; 7 bases are a match to TRBD1. Germline-derived CDR1 and CDR2 are PRHDT and FYEKMQ (reference sequence). The CDR3 length is 15 residues. Trimming removed 4 bases from V and 2 bases from J; junction bases left unmatched: 5. In DNA, the CDR3 is TGTGCCAGCAGCTCCCTAGGGGGCGCTGGAAACACCATATATTTT. Translating gives CASSSLGGAGNTIYF. Full variable domain (remainder filled in from reference TRBV13 and TRBJ1-3): AAGVIQSPRHLIKEKRETATLKCYPIPRHDTVYWYQQGPGQDPQFLISFYEKMQSDKGSIPDRFSAQQFSDYHSELNMSSLELGDSALYFCASSSLGGAGNTIYFGEGSWLTVV.

This clone was recorded at least ten times. DNA for the CDR3: TGTGCCAGCAGTCTGATGAGAGGTGAAAAACTGTTTTTT. This encodes CASSLMRGEKLFF. This chain connects TRBV27 to TRBJ1-4; D is undetermined. The germline gives CDR1 MNHEY, CDR2 SMNVEV (reference sequence). The germline V and J ends were trimmed by 5 bases and 7 bases, with 11 bases remaining between them. This CDR3 has 13 amino acids.

The chain recombines TRBV5-6 with TRBJ2-1; 8 bases fit TRBD2. The CDR3 spans 16 residues. The germline CDR1 and CDR2 sequences are SGHDT and YYEEEE. After removal of 6 bases from V and 2 bases from J, the junction contained 10 bases not matched to a gene. The CDR3 nucleotides are TGTGCCAGCACCCCGCAGTCGGGGGGGCCCTACAATGAGCAGTTCTTC. Amino acid sequence: CASTPQSGGPYNEQFF.

The chain links TRBV30 to TRBJ2-2; weak D call: TRBD1 (7 bases). The V end lost 0 bases, the J end lost 8 bases, and 22 bases lay between the germline ends. The CDR3 runs to 17 residues. Germline V gene lookup returns CDR1 GTSNPN and CDR2 SVGIG (reference sequence). CDR3 coding DNA: TGTGCCTGGAGTGTACCACCCCAGGGGGAGGTTGTAGGGGAGCTGTTTTTT. It encodes CAWSVPPQGEVVGELFF.

The V gene is TRBV29-1, the J gene TRBJ2-7; 10 bases align to TRBD1. Trimming at V came to 5 bases and at J to 3 bases, leaving 13 bases not matched to a gene. CDR3 length: 16 residues. Germline CDR1 reads SQVTM; CDR2 reads ANQGSEA. The CDR3 sequence is CSVTGGRTGGGYEQYF. The CDR3 DNA is TGCAGCGTTACCGGCGGCCGGACAGGGGGAGGCTACGAGCAGTACTTC.

The gene calls are TRBV7-9 and TRBJ2-2; D unclear. Germline CDR1 is SEHNR and CDR2 is FQNEAQ (reference sequence). V was shortened by 1 base and J by 1 base, with 7 bases between the two germline ends. The length of the CDR3 is 15 residues. CDR3 residues: CASSLVSGNTGELFF. The DNA for the CDR3 is TGTGCCAGCAGCTTAGTGTCAGGGAACACCGGGGAGCTGTTTTTT.

In this sample, this clone turned up a few times. The CDR3 spells CASSMTGQGGQPQHF. The CDR3 DNA reads as TGTGCCAGTAGTATGACCGGACAGGGAGGACAGCCCCAGCATTTT. The chain recombines TRBV19 with TRBJ1-5, with 8 bases matching TRBD1. With 3 bases clipped from V and 7 bases from J, the junction kept 8 bases outside the gene matches. The length of the CDR3 is 15 residues. From germline, CDR1 is LNHDA and CDR2 SQIVND (reference sequence).

The chain couples TRBV2 to TRBJ2-7, with a weak D call TRBD2 (5 bases). Germline V lookup: CDR1 SNHLY, CDR2 FYNNEI. This CDR3 region has 12 residues. V lost 4 bases to trimming and J lost 3 bases, with 7 bases between them. The CDR3 DNA reads TGTGCCAGCAGTGTGAGGGACTACGAGCAGTACTTC. Amino acids: CASSVRDYEQYF.

The J gene is TRBJ2-7, the V gene TRBV5-5; D is unclear. The CDR3 has 12 residues. Between the trimmed V and J ends, which lost 2 bases and 7 bases, there was a span of 10 bases. Per germline, CDR1 SGHKS and CDR2 YYEKEE (reference sequence). The CDR3 DNA reads TGTGCCAGCAGCTTTGACATGTGGGAGCAGTACTTC. Protein: CASSFDMWEQYF.

The V gene is TRBV20-1, the J gene TRBJ1-2; perhaps TRBD1 as D (6 bases). V shed 6 bases and J shed 5 bases, with 10 bases lying between them. The CDR3 covers 11 residues. Germline assignment: CDR1 DFQATT and CDR2 SNEGSKA (reference sequence). CDR3 nucleotide sequence: TGCAGTGCCAAGGGGGTTTATGGCTACACCTTC. It yields the protein CSAKGVYGYTF.

This CDR3 reads CASSGRDSNTEAFF. The CDR3 DNA reads TGTGCCAGCAGCGGCCGGGACAGTAACACTGAAGCTTTCTTT. The J gene is TRBJ1-1, the V gene TRBV5-5; TRBD1 agrees at 7 bases. Germline CDR1 reads SGHKS; CDR2 reads YYEKEE (reference sequence). The ends lost 4 bases at V and 2 bases at J; junction bases unmatched: 5. CDR3 length: 14 amino acids.

V and J are TRBV9 and TRBJ2-5; D might be TRBD1 (6 bases). The end of the DNA is better explained by TRBJ2-7, so the J call may be wrong. This CDR3 has 14 amino acids. Germline V gene lookup returns CDR1 SGDLS and CDR2 YYNGEE. CDR3 DNA: TGTGCCAGCAGCGTAGACAGGGATACCTACGAGCAGTACTTC. This codes for CASSVDRDTYEQYF.

The count of this clone is one. The rearrangement uses TRBV29-1 and TRBJ2-7, with 8 bases aligning to TRBD1. The V segment lost 6 bases and the J segment 5 bases; nucleotides outside the gene matches: 9. CDR3 length: 13 amino acids. The germline V gene has CDR1 SQVTM and CDR2 ANQGSEA. In DNA form, the CDR3 reads TGCAGCGTAGGACAGGGCAGAGGGAACGAGCAGTACTTC. It is translated as CSVGQGRGNEQYF.

V usage is TRBV5-8 and J usage is TRBJ2-2; D may be TRBD1 (6 bases). V lost 2 bases to trimming and J lost 0 bases, with 20 bases between them. This CDR3 comprises 19 residues. Germline CDR1 SGHTS, CDR2 YDEGEE. The CDR3 region is CASSLKRLQGTTNTGELFF. Written as DNA, the CDR3 is TGTGCCAGCAGCTTAAAAAGATTACAGGGTACCACGAACACCGGGGAGCTGTTTTTT.

For the CDR3, the DNA is TGTGCCAGCAGCTTTCAGGGGACGGCTCCCACTGAAGCTTTCTTT. Its protein product is CASSFQGTAPTEAFF. The genes are TRBV7-9 and TRBJ1-1; possible D gene TRBD1, 6 bases. Germline V gives CDR1 SEHNR, CDR2 FQNEAQ (reference sequence). The CDR3 totals 15 residues. Trimming stripped 3 bases from V and 4 bases from J, with 15 bases between.

This clone has just a few counts. The chain joins TRBV19 to TRBJ1-4; D is unclear. CDR1 is LNHDA and CDR2 is SQIVND in the germline V gene (reference sequence). This CDR3 is 13 amino acids long. Between the trimmed V and J ends, which lost 7 bases and 8 bases, there was a span of 14 bases. CDR3 sequence (DNA): TGTGCCAGTAAACAGAACAAGTGGGAAAAACTGTTTTTT. Its protein product is CASKQNKWEKLFF.

The chain employs TRBV29-1 and TRBJ2-7, with 10 bases that match TRBD1. Germline CDR1 SQVTM, CDR2 ANQGSEA. The junction had 8 bases not matched to a gene; V was cut back by 0 bases and J by 3 bases. This CDR3 contains 16 residues. The CDR3 coding sequence is TGCAGCGTTGAAGATCGTCGGGGGACAGGGGTCTACGAGCAGTACTTC. This encodes CSVEDRRGTGVYEQYF.

The chain employs TRBV7-8 and TRBJ2-7, with TRBD2 as a possible D gene (6 bases). CDR3 length: 15 residues. Germline CDR1 SGHVS, CDR2 FQNEAQ. Between the trimmed V and J ends, which lost 1 base and 1 base, there was a span of 11 bases. The CDR3 loop reads CASSLVAGRSYEQYF. The CDR3 DNA reads TGTGCCAGCAGCTTAGTGGCAGGGAGGTCCTACGAGCAGTACTTC. The variable domain in full, completed from reference TRBV7-8 and TRBJ2-7, reads GAGVSQSPRYKVAKRGQDVALRCDPISGHVSLFWYQQALGQGPEFLTYFQNEAQLDKSGLPSDRFFAERPEGSVSTLKIQRTQQEDSAVYLCASSLVAGRSYEQYFGPGTRLTVT.